Below, one TCR beta chain is given with its context. With 4 bases removed from V and 5 bases from J, the gap between germline ends came to 20 bases. The CDR3 has 17 amino acids. TCRdb re-called the RT-PCR reads through MiXCR, storing one row per CDR3 protein. Of 650,000 to 800,000 distinct CDR3 sequences listed, 13% to 15% are singletons. Sequencing used memory CD4+ T cells from blood. The source of this sequence is a female donor in good health, serving as a healthy control. The J gene is TRBJ2-2, the V gene TRBV12-3 or TRBV12-4, with D perhaps given as TRBD1 or TRBD2 (5 bases each). The CDR3 here is CASSWGWERLWTGELFF. The DNA for the CDR3 is TGTGCCAGCAGTTGGGGGTGGGAACGTCTATGGACCGGGGAGCTGTTTTTT.